This T cell receptor (beta chain) was recovered during a study of blood T cell repertoires in COVID-19. Sequenced by immunoSEQ multiplex PCR; TCRdb stores in-frame clones only, minus some. The data contain roughly 200,000 clones, nearly 90% of them seen just once; the ten biggest clones take up 0.5% to 0.75%. V shed 4 bases and J shed 3 bases, with 13 bases lying between them. Per germline, CDR1 MGHRA and CDR2 YSYEKL. The CDR3 is 15 amino acids. Sample: peripheral blood. This chain links TRBV4-1 with TRBJ1-5; D is unclear. This sequence was found in a man between 50 and 59 years old with acute or convalescent COVID-19. The CDR3 DNA reads as TGCGCCAGCAGCCTGGCACAGTCCTCCAATCAGCCCCAGCATTTT. It translates to CASSLAQSSNQPQHF.